The rows below give T cell receptor beta chains drawn from one sample of a study of T cell responses to AZD1222 COVID-19 vaccine. Using immunoSEQ multiplex PCR, the repertoire was profiled, and TCRdb retains in-frame clones only, with some absent. The sample includes about 140,000 clones, 80% to 95% of them seen just once. The sequencing used peripheral blood, collected on day 0 of MenACWY control vaccination. These receptors were taken from an adult in good health. Both conserved end residues are part of each CDR3. Each record gives: J gene, clone size, D gene, V gene, CDR3 protein, CDR3 DNA. D genes are given only for firm matches. Not all rows give a size; the values are once, few, many and, for expanded clones, a class.

j_gene: TRBJ1-5
abundance: .
d_gene: .
v_gene: TRBV2
CDR3aa: CASSIHGGNQPQHF
CDR3nt: TGTGCCAGCTCTATCCACGGGGGGAATCAGCCCCAGCATTTT

j_gene: TRBJ1-1
abundance: once
d_gene: .
v_gene: TRBV12-3/TRBV12-4
CDR3aa: CASSPGGYTEAFF
CDR3nt: TGTGCCAGCAGCCCGGGGGGGTACACTGAAGCTTTCTTT

j_gene: TRBJ1-5
abundance: .
d_gene: TRBD1
v_gene: TRBV7-6
CDR3aa: CASSAGTGGNQPQHF
CDR3nt: TGTGCCAGCAGCGCGGGGACAGGGGGTAATCAGCCCCAGCATTTT

j_gene: TRBJ2-1
abundance: .
d_gene: .
v_gene: TRBV5-4
CDR3aa: CASSLDYEQFF
CDR3nt: TGTGCCAGCAGCTTGGATTATGAGCAGTTCTTC

j_gene: TRBJ2-7
abundance: .
d_gene: .
v_gene: TRBV14
CDR3aa: CASSQVDGPYEQYF
CDR3nt: TGTGCCAGCAGCCAAGTGGACGGACCCTACGAGCAGTACTTC

j_gene: TRBJ1-6
abundance: .
d_gene: .
v_gene: TRBV4-3
CDR3aa: CASSQGDGGSYNSPLHF
CDR3nt: TGCGCCAGCAGCCAAGGTGATGGGGGCTCCTATAATTCACCCCTCCACTTT

j_gene: TRBJ1-1
abundance: .
d_gene: TRBD1
v_gene: TRBV4-1
CDR3aa: CASSQEFQGAAAFWTEAFF
CDR3nt: TGCGCCAGCAGCCAAGAGTTCCAGGGGGCCGCAGCTTTCTGGACTGAAGCTTTCTTT

j_gene: TRBJ1-2
abundance: once
d_gene: .
v_gene: TRBV9
CDR3aa: CASSALVGGYTF
CDR3nt: TGTGCCAGCAGCGCCTTAGTGGGGGGCTACACCTTC

j_gene: TRBJ1-2
abundance: .
d_gene: TRBD1
v_gene: TRBV5-1
CDR3aa: CASRGGQRKYGYTF
CDR3nt: TGCGCCAGCAGGGGGGGACAGAGGAAATATGGCTACACCTTC

j_gene: TRBJ2-2
abundance: .
d_gene: .
v_gene: TRBV7-9
CDR3aa: CASSLRRKNTGELFF
CDR3nt: TGTGCCAGCAGCTTACGGAGGAAGAACACCGGGGAGCTGTTTTTT

j_gene: TRBJ1-1
abundance: .
d_gene: TRBD1
v_gene: TRBV7-9
CDR3aa: CASSSGGFGRLEAFF
CDR3nt: TGTGCCAGCAGCTCAGGGGGCTTTGGTAGGCTTGAAGCTTTCTTT

j_gene: TRBJ2-5
abundance: .
d_gene: .
v_gene: TRBV27
CDR3aa: CASSLLGLQETQYF
CDR3nt: TGTGCCAGCAGTTTATTAGGACTACAAGAGACCCAGTACTTC

j_gene: TRBJ2-1
abundance: .
d_gene: TRBD2
v_gene: TRBV7-9
CDR3aa: CASSLRTSGPYSEQFF
CDR3nt: TGTGCCAGCAGCTTGAGGACTAGCGGGCCCTACAGTGAGCAGTTCTTC

j_gene: TRBJ1-1
abundance: .
d_gene: .
v_gene: TRBV5-1
CDR3aa: CASRGDPNTEAFF
CDR3nt: TGCGCCAGCAGAGGGGACCCGAACACTGAAGCTTTCTTT

j_gene: TRBJ1-2
abundance: .
d_gene: .
v_gene: TRBV7-9
CDR3aa: CASSLGPSYGYTF
CDR3nt: TGTGCCAGCAGCCTGGGACCGAGCTATGGCTACACCTTC

j_gene: TRBJ1-2
abundance: .
d_gene: TRBD1
v_gene: TRBV4-3
CDR3aa: CASSQTRDSGYTF
CDR3nt: TGCGCCAGCAGCCAGACCCGGGACAGCGGCTACACCTTC

j_gene: TRBJ2-4
abundance: .
d_gene: .
v_gene: TRBV27
CDR3aa: CASRAYKGIQYF
CDR3nt: TGTGCCAGCAGGGCCTACAAGGGCATTCAGTACTTC

j_gene: TRBJ1-5
abundance: .
d_gene: .
v_gene: TRBV2
CDR3aa: CASSSGTSNQPQHF
CDR3nt: TGTGCCAGCAGTTCCGGGACAAGCAATCAGCCCCAGCATTTT

j_gene: TRBJ2-1
abundance: .
d_gene: .
v_gene: TRBV11-3
CDR3aa: CASSLGSSKGGNEQFF
CDR3nt: TGTGCCAGCAGCTTAGGTTCTAGCAAAGGGGGGAATGAGCAGTTCTTC

j_gene: TRBJ1-3
abundance: .
d_gene: .
v_gene: TRBV7-8
CDR3aa: CASSLGDTGNTIYF
CDR3nt: TGTGCCAGCAGCTTGGGCGATACTGGAAACACCATATATTTT

j_gene: TRBJ1-5
abundance: .
d_gene: .
v_gene: TRBV24-1
CDR3aa: CATSAAGDSNQPQHF
CDR3nt: TGTGCCACCAGTGCTGCAGGGGATAGCAATCAGCCCCAGCATTTT

j_gene: TRBJ2-3
abundance: .
d_gene: .
v_gene: TRBV5-1
CDR3aa: CASSIAPPTDTQYF
CDR3nt: TGCGCCAGCAGCATTGCGCCCCCCACAGATACGCAGTATTTT